This is a list of T cell receptor beta chains from one sample in a study of shared clonotypes between healthy human individuals. Sequencing used immunoSEQ multiplex PCR; TCRdb keeps in-frame clones, though not all of them. This sample has around 500,000 clones; 60% to 85% occur once, and the top ten carry 10% to 15%. Sequencing was done on a sample of PBMCs. All receptors come from a woman between 40 and 50 years old in good health. Some clones in this sample may be carry-over from other donors' samples. Each CDR3 is given with its conserved first and last residue. The D gene is left open where the match is weak. Clone sizes are given selectively: once, few, many, or a class where the clone is expanded.

D gene: TRBD1; V gene: TRBV7-2; clone size: .; CDR3 length: 19; J gene: TRBJ2-2; CDR3 DNA: TGTGCCAGCAGCTTACCCTCTGCCCGGGACAGATGGGTGTCCGGGGAGCTGTTTTTT; CDR3 protein: CASSLPSARDRWVSGELFF
D gene: TRBD1; V gene: TRBV6-9; clone size: once; CDR3 length: 14; J gene: TRBJ1-4; CDR3 DNA: TGTGCCAGCAGTTATTGGGGACAGGGGGACGAACTGTTTTTT; CDR3 protein: CASSYWGQGDELFF
D gene: .; V gene: TRBV11-2; clone size: .; CDR3 length: 13; J gene: TRBJ2-3; CDR3 DNA: TGTGCCAGCAGCCAAGACACAGCAGATACGCAGTATTTT; CDR3 protein: CASSQDTADTQYF
D gene: .; V gene: TRBV5-6; clone size: .; CDR3 length: 13; J gene: TRBJ2-7; CDR3 DNA: TGTGCCAGCAGCCTTGTGGGGGGCTACGAGCAGTACTTC; CDR3 protein: CASSLVGGYEQYF
D gene: TRBD2; V gene: TRBV5-1; clone size: .; CDR3 length: 17; J gene: TRBJ2-5; CDR3 DNA: TGCGCCAGCAGCTTGGATACCCTAGCGGGAGGAGGAGAGACCCAGTACTTC; CDR3 protein: CASSLDTLAGGGETQYF
D gene: .; V gene: TRBV10-1; clone size: .; CDR3 length: 14; J gene: TRBJ2-1; CDR3 DNA: TGCGCCAGCAGTGCCGGCGGGAATGCGAATGAGCAGTTCTTC; CDR3 protein: CASSAGGNANEQFF
D gene: .; V gene: TRBV7-9; clone size: .; CDR3 length: 14; J gene: TRBJ2-1; CDR3 DNA: TGTGCCAGCAGCAGACTAGTTTTGCCCAATGAGCAGTTCTTC; CDR3 protein: CASSRLVLPNEQFF
D gene: TRBD1; V gene: TRBV29-1; clone size: .; CDR3 length: 15; J gene: TRBJ2-7; CDR3 DNA: TGCAGCGTTGAAGATAGGAGGACAGGGGTCTACGAGCAGTACTTC; CDR3 protein: CSVEDRRTGVYEQYF
D gene: .; V gene: TRBV7-9; clone size: few; CDR3 length: 13; J gene: TRBJ2-7; CDR3 DNA: TGTGCCAGCAGTTGGGACCCCGGGGACGAGCAGTACTTC; CDR3 protein: CASSWDPGDEQYF
D gene: .; V gene: TRBV18; clone size: few; CDR3 length: 13; J gene: TRBJ2-7; CDR3 DNA: TGTGCCAGCTCACCGGGACGGAATTACGAGCAGTACTTC; CDR3 protein: CASSPGRNYEQYF
D gene: .; V gene: TRBV9; clone size: .; CDR3 length: 15; J gene: TRBJ2-7; CDR3 DNA: TGTGCCAGCAGCGTAGCGGACAGTTCCTTCTACCGCCAGTACTTC; CDR3 protein: CASSVADSSFYRQYF
D gene: TRBD1; V gene: TRBV27; clone size: few; CDR3 length: 15; J gene: TRBJ1-1; CDR3 DNA: TGTGCCAGCAGTAACCCAGGGGGGATGAACACTGAAGCTTTCTTT; CDR3 protein: CASSNPGGMNTEAFF
D gene: .; V gene: TRBV10-3; clone size: many; CDR3 length: 13; J gene: TRBJ1-1; CDR3 DNA: TGTGCCATCAGTGAGTATAGGGACACTGAAGCTTTCTTT; CDR3 protein: CAISEYRDTEAFF
D gene: TRBD2; V gene: TRBV6-1; clone size: many; CDR3 length: 14; J gene: TRBJ2-1; CDR3 DNA: TGTGCCAGCATTATGGGACTAGATTTCAATGAGCAGTTCTTC; CDR3 protein: CASIMGLDFNEQFF
D gene: .; V gene: TRBV5-1; clone size: many; CDR3 length: 13; J gene: TRBJ1-2; CDR3 DNA: TGCGCCAGCAGCTTTGACGGTAACTATGGCTACACCTTC; CDR3 protein: CASSFDGNYGYTF
D gene: .; V gene: TRBV25-1; clone size: .; CDR3 length: 15; J gene: TRBJ2-3; CDR3 DNA: TGTGCCAGCAGTGAATTTGCCCAATTCACAGATACGCAGTATTTT; CDR3 protein: CASSEFAQFTDTQYF
D gene: .; V gene: TRBV9; clone size: .; CDR3 length: 15; J gene: TRBJ2-2; CDR3 DNA: TGTGCCAGCAGCGCCCGGGGACAAAACACCGGGGAGCTGTTTTTT; CDR3 protein: CASSARGQNTGELFF
D gene: TRBD2; V gene: TRBV6-1; clone size: .; CDR3 length: 15; J gene: TRBJ2-2; CDR3 DNA: TGTGCCAGCAGTGAAGCTCGGGGGGTTGGCGGGGAGCTGTTTTTT; CDR3 protein: CASSEARGVGGELFF
D gene: .; V gene: TRBV28; clone size: .; CDR3 length: 19; J gene: TRBJ2-1; CDR3 DNA: TGTGCCAGCAGATTCGTCGCGAGCCGTCGGAGGTTGGAAAACAATGAGCAGTTCTTC; CDR3 protein: CASRFVASRRRLENNEQFF
D gene: TRBD2; V gene: TRBV6-1; clone size: .; CDR3 length: 14; J gene: TRBJ2-7; CDR3 DNA: TGTGCCAGCAGCCGGGGGGGGGCACACTACGAGCAGTACTTC; CDR3 protein: CASSRGGAHYEQYF
D gene: .; V gene: TRBV30; clone size: once; CDR3 length: 14; J gene: TRBJ2-3; CDR3 DNA: TGTGCCTGGAGTCCCGGGACCGCCGTTGATACGCAGTATTTT; CDR3 protein: CAWSPGTAVDTQYF
D gene: .; V gene: TRBV21-1; clone size: many; CDR3 length: 15; J gene: TRBJ1-3; CDR3 DNA: TGTGCCAGCAGCAAACCCCGAGGGGTAGGAAACACCATATATTTT; CDR3 protein: CASSKPRGVGNTIYF
D gene: TRBD1; V gene: TRBV6-5; clone size: .; CDR3 length: 15; J gene: TRBJ2-4; CDR3 DNA: TGTGCCAGCAGGGCTACAGGGGTAGGCGGAAACATTCAGTACTTC; CDR3 protein: CASRATGVGGNIQYF
D gene: TRBD1; V gene: TRBV29-1; clone size: many; CDR3 length: 14; J gene: TRBJ2-2; CDR3 DNA: TGCAGCGTTGTTAGGACAGGAAACACCGGGGAGCTGTTTTTT; CDR3 protein: CSVVRTGNTGELFF
D gene: .; V gene: TRBV27; clone size: .; CDR3 length: 15; J gene: TRBJ1-1; CDR3 DNA: TGTGCCAGCAGTTTAGGTCGGCTATTGAACACTGAAGCTTTCTTT; CDR3 protein: CASSLGRLLNTEAFF
D gene: TRBD2; V gene: TRBV5-6; clone size: .; CDR3 length: 18; J gene: TRBJ2-5; CDR3 DNA: TGTGCCAGCAGCTTGGTGGGACTGGGACTAGCGGGAGGAGAGACCCAGTACTTC; CDR3 protein: CASSLVGLGLAGGETQYF
D gene: .; V gene: TRBV6-6; clone size: .; CDR3 length: 14; J gene: TRBJ1-1; CDR3 DNA: TGTGCCAGCAGTTACCAGGGTGAGCCCCTCGGAGCTTTCTTT; CDR3 protein: CASSYQGEPLGAFF
D gene: .; V gene: TRBV30; clone size: .; CDR3 length: 14; J gene: TRBJ1-4; CDR3 DNA: TGTGCCTGGAGTTCGGGTGAGGCTAATGAAAAACTGTTTTTT; CDR3 protein: CAWSSGEANEKLFF
D gene: .; V gene: TRBV5-1; clone size: once; CDR3 length: 16; J gene: TRBJ1-3; CDR3 DNA: TGCGCCAGCAGCTTGGGATCGACAGGTACTGGAAACACCATATATTTT; CDR3 protein: CASSLGSTGTGNTIYF
D gene: .; V gene: TRBV7-8; clone size: .; CDR3 length: 14; J gene: TRBJ2-3; CDR3 DNA: TGTGCCAGCAGCTCCGGACTACACACAGATACGCAGTATTTT; CDR3 protein: CASSSGLHTDTQYF
D gene: TRBD2; V gene: TRBV13; clone size: .; CDR3 length: 16; J gene: TRBJ2-3; CDR3 DNA: TGTGCCAGCAGCATCTTCGGACTAGCGGGCACAGATACGCAGTATTTT; CDR3 protein: CASSIFGLAGTDTQYF
D gene: TRBD2; V gene: TRBV11-2; clone size: .; CDR3 length: 14; J gene: TRBJ2-7; CDR3 DNA: TGTGCCAGCAGCCCGACTAGCGGCCGGTACGAGCAGTACTTC; CDR3 protein: CASSPTSGRYEQYF
D gene: .; V gene: TRBV7-8; clone size: .; CDR3 length: 12; J gene: TRBJ2-7; CDR3 DNA: TGTGCCAGCACTGATAAGTCCTACGAGCAGTACTTC; CDR3 protein: CASTDKSYEQYF
D gene: .; V gene: TRBV7-9; clone size: .; CDR3 length: 13; J gene: TRBJ2-2; CDR3 DNA: TGCGTCAACAGCTTTGATTACACCGGGGAGCTGTTTTTT; CDR3 protein: CVNSFDYTGELFF
D gene: .; V gene: TRBV11-1; clone size: few; CDR3 length: 14; J gene: TRBJ1-2; CDR3 DNA: TGTGCCAGCAGCTACTTCGGACCTGAGGATGGCTACACCTTC; CDR3 protein: CASSYFGPEDGYTF
D gene: .; V gene: TRBV5-6; clone size: .; CDR3 length: 18; J gene: TRBJ1-3; CDR3 DNA: TGTGCCAGCAGCTTAAGAGGCCCGGGACGAACCTCTGGAAACACCATATATTTT; CDR3 protein: CASSLRGPGRTSGNTIYF
D gene: .; V gene: TRBV15; clone size: few; CDR3 length: 17; J gene: TRBJ1-5; CDR3 DNA: TGTGCCACCAGCAGAGATCTCGGGGGACACTACAATCAGCCCCAGCATTTT; CDR3 protein: CATSRDLGGHYNQPQHF
D gene: .; V gene: TRBV2; clone size: few; CDR3 length: 16; J gene: TRBJ2-5; CDR3 DNA: TGTGCCAGCAGTGAGGGGGCGGGGGCAAACCAAGAGACCCAGTACTTC; CDR3 protein: CASSEGAGANQETQYF
D gene: .; V gene: TRBV7-8; clone size: .; CDR3 length: 12; J gene: TRBJ1-2; CDR3 DNA: TGTGCCAGCAGCTGGGGAGCTTTGGGCTACACCTTC; CDR3 protein: CASSWGALGYTF
D gene: .; V gene: TRBV19; clone size: .; CDR3 length: 15; J gene: TRBJ1-2; CDR3 DNA: TGTGCCAGTAGTATTCCTGGGTTGTCTAACTATGGCTACACCTTC; CDR3 protein: CASSIPGLSNYGYTF
D gene: .; V gene: TRBV5-4; clone size: .; CDR3 length: 14; J gene: TRBJ2-7; CDR3 DNA: TGTGCCAGCAGCCCCGACTCGAGCTCCTACGAGCAGTACTTC; CDR3 protein: CASSPDSSSYEQYF